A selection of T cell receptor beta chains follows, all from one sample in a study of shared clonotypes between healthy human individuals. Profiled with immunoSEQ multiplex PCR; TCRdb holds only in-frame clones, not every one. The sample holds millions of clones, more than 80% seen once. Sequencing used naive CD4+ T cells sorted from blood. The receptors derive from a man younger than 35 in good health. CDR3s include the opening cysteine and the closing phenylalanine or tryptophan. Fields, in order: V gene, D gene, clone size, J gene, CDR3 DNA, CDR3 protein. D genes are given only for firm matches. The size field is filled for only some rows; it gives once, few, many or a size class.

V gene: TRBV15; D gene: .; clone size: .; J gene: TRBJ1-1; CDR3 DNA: TGTGCCACCAGCAGAGAGTCGGTGAACACTGAAGCTTTCTTT; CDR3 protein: CATSRESVNTEAFF
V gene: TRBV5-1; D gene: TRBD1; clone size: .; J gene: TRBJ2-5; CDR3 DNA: TGCGCCAGCAGCTCCCCACAGGGGGTCCAAGAGACCCAGTACTTC; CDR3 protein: CASSSPQGVQETQYF
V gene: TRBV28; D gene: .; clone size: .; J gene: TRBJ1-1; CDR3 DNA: TGTGCCAGCAGCATAGAGGGGGAAGCGAACACTGAAGCTTTCTTT; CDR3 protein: CASSIEGEANTEAFF
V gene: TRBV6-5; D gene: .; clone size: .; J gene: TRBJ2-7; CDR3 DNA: TGTGCCAGCAGTTACCCCACAGGTCTCTCCTACGAGCAGTACTTC; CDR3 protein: CASSYPTGLSYEQYF
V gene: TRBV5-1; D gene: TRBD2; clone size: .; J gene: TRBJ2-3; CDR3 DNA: TGCGCCAGCACCCTTAGCGGGAGTCCCACAGATACGCAGTATTTT; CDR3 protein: CASTLSGSPTDTQYF
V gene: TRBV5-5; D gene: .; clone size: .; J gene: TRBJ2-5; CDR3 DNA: TGTGCCAGCACCATTACACTTAACAAGGGGCTGGAAAAGACCCAGTACTTC; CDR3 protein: CASTITLNKGLEKTQYF
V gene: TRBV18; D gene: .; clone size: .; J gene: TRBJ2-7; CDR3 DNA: TGTGCCAGCTCACCGGGGCTAGCGATCAACGAGCAGTACTTC; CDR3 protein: CASSPGLAINEQYF
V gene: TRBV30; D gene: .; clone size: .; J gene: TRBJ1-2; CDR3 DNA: TGTGCCTGGAGTGTACTTGGGATCAGTCAATATGGCTACACCTTC; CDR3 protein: CAWSVLGISQYGYTF
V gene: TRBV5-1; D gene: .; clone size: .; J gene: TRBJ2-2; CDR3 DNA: TGCGCCAGCAGCTTGACAGGGCTGACCGGGGAGCTGTTTTTT; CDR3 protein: CASSLTGLTGELFF
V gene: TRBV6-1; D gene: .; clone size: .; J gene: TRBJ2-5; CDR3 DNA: TGTGCCAGCAGCTCGGACCCTAGGAGGGAGACCCAGTACTTC; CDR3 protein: CASSSDPRRETQYF
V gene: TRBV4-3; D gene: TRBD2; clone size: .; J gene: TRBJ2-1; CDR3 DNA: TGCGCCAGCAGCCAAGCTAGCGGGAGGGGCAATGAGCAGTTCTTC; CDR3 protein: CASSQASGRGNEQFF
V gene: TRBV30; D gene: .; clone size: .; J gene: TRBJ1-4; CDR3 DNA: TGTGCCTGGAGTGTACATGCGGGCTCGGGAGAAAAACTGTTTTTT; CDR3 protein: CAWSVHAGSGEKLFF
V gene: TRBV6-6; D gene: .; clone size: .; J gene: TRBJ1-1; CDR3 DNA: TGTGCCAGCACCCAGGGTGAAGCTTTCTTT; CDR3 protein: CASTQGEAFF
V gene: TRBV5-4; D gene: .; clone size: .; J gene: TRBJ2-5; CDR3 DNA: TGTGCCAGCAGCTTGGACCGGGGGTTAAAGACCCAGTACTTC; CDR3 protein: CASSLDRGLKTQYF
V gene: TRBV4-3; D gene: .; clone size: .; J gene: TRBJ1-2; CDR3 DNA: TGCGCCAGCAGCCTCGAGGGGGGCTATGGCTACACCTTC; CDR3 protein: CASSLEGGYGYTF
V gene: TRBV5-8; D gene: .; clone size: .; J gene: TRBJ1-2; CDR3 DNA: TGTGCCAGCAGCTTGCTGGGGTACTATGGCTACACCTTC; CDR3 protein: CASSLLGYYGYTF
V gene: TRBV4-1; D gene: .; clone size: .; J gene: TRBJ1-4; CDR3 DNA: TGCGCCAGCAGCCAAGTAGTGATAGGAGGTGGAGGTGAAAAACTGTTTTTT; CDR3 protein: CASSQVVIGGGGEKLFF
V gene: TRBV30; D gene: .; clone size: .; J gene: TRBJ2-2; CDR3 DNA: TGTGCCTGGAGGGACACAGGGTATGTAGGCACCGGGGAGCTGTTTTTT; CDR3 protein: CAWRDTGYVGTGELFF
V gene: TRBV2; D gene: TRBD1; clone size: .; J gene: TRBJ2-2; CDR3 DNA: TGTGCCAGCAGGATCGACGGACAGGTCACCGGGGAGCTGTTTTTT; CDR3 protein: CASRIDGQVTGELFF
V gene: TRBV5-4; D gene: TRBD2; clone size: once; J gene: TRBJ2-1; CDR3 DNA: TGTGCCAGCAGCTTGGTAGCGGGGGGGCCCTACAATGAGCAGTTCTTC; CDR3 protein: CASSLVAGGPYNEQFF
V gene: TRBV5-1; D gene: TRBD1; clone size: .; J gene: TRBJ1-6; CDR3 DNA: TGCGCCAGCAGCACCGGACAGGGGGCGTCGTATTCACCCCTCCACTTT; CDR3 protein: CASSTGQGASYSPLHF
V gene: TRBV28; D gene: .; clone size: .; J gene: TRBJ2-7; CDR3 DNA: TGTGCCAGCTCTTCCACAGTCTACGAGCAGTACTTC; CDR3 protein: CASSSTVYEQYF
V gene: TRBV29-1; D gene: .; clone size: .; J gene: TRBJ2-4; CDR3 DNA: TGCAGCGTTGAAGCGGGCCCTGGGTACATTCAGTACTTC; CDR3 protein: CSVEAGPGYIQYF
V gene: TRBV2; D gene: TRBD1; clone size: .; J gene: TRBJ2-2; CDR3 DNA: TGTGCCAGCAGGGGGACAGGGGACGTGACCGGGGAGCTGTTTTTT; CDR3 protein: CASRGTGDVTGELFF
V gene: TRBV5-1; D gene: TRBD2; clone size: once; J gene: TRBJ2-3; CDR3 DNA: TGCGCCAGCAGCGGTCAAGCGGGGGGGCAAGATACGCAGTATTTT; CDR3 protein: CASSGQAGGQDTQYF
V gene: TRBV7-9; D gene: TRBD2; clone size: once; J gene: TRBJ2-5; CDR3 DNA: TGTGCCAGCAGCACTAGCGGGGGGGCAAAAGAGACCCAGTACTTC; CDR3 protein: CASSTSGGAKETQYF